Each of the 31 T cell receptor beta chains below was sequenced from the same sample in a study of OX40 agonist ivuxolimab in advanced cancers. Only in-frame clones appear in the TCRdb table, and some are missing; sequencing was by immunoSEQ multiplex PCR. The table records more than 50,000 clones, roughly nine tenths of them present only once. The source was CD4+ or CD8+ T cells sorted from blood, collected in a trial of the OX40 agonist ivuxolimab. Receptors were obtained from an adult with an advanced solid tumor such as melanoma, head and neck, liver or kidney cancer.

Here the CDR3 reads CASSFMDRIQYF. CDR3 DNA sequence: TGTGCCAGCAGCTTTATGGACCGTATTCAGTACTTC. This sequence joins TRBV13 and TRBJ2-4; the D is unclear. V lost 3 bases and J lost 10, with 10 bases in between. This CDR3 region has 12 residues. Germline CDR1 is PRHDT and CDR2 is FYEKMQ (reference sequence).

This chain joins TRBV6-5 and TRBJ2-7; no firm D call. Germline loops: CDR1 MNHEY, CDR2 SVGAGI. The length of the CDR3 is 14 residues. V lost 3 bases to trimming and J lost 2 bases, with 11 bases between them. The CDR3 here is CASSYSTGAYEQYF. The CDR3 DNA is TGTGCCAGCAGTTATTCGACTGGGGCCTACGAGCAGTACTTC.

With respect to this clone: The identical CDR3 is also encoded by other nucleotide sequences in the sample. This chain connects TRBV30 to TRBJ1-3; D is perhaps TRBD1 (5 bases). The CDR3 spans 15 residues. Germline CDR1 is GTSNPN and CDR2 is SVGIG (reference sequence). The V end was cut by 7 bases, the J end by 4 bases, with 20 bases between. CDR3 DNA sequence: TGTGCCTCGCAAGCAGGGTCCTCCTCCGGAAACACCATATATTTT. This encodes CASQAGSSSGNTIYF. The whole variable domain, remainder taken from reference TRBV30 and TRBJ1-3, is SQTIHQWPATLVQPVGSPLSLECTVEGTSNPNLYWYRQAAGRGLQLLFYSVGIGQISSEVPQNLSASRPQDRQFILSSKKLLLSDSGFYLCASQAGSSSGNTIYFGEGSWLTVV.

The chain carries TRBV5-6 and TRBJ2-1; D unresolved. Trimming pared 1 base from V and 7 bases from J, leaving 15 bases between. The germline V gene has CDR1 SGHDT and CDR2 YYEEEE. The CDR3 spans 15 residues. CDR3 amino acids: CASSLLGAAVNEQFF. CDR3 DNA sequence: TGTGCCAGCAGCTTGCTTGGAGCAGCCGTAAATGAGCAGTTCTTC. Filled out from reference TRBV5-6 and TRBJ2-1, the complete variable domain reads DAGVTQSPTHLIKTRGQQVTLRCSPKSGHDTVSWYQQALGQGPQFIFQYYEEEERQRGNFPDRFSGHQFPNYSSELNVNALLLGDSALYLCASSLLGAAVNEQFFGPGTRLTVL.

The chain couples TRBV5-6 to TRBJ2-1; 7 bases align to TRBD1. Germline trimming cut 1 base from V and 5 bases from J; bases unmatched to any gene: 6. Germline values: CDR1 SGHDT, CDR2 YYEEEE. The CDR3 is 15 amino acids. CDR3 in amino acids: CASSLQVQGNNEQFF. CDR3 bases: TGTGCCAGCAGCTTGCAGGTACAGGGGAACAATGAGCAGTTCTTC.

The chain employs TRBV6-6 and TRBJ1-1, with D maybe TRBD1 (6 bases). This CDR3 comprises 14 residues. V lost 9 bases and J lost 2, with 16 bases in between. Germline V gene data show CDR1 as MNHNY and CDR2 as SVGAGI (reference sequence). The CDR3 loop reads CASGRGGLNTEAFF. Written as DNA, the CDR3 is TGTGCCAGTGGAAGGGGGGGACTTAACACTGAAGCTTTCTTT.

J is TRBJ2-7 and V is TRBV4-1; D gene uncertain. CDR3 length: 13 residues. Looked up from germline, CDR1 is MGHRA and CDR2 is YSYEKL. V was shortened by 1 base and J by 2 bases, with 6 bases between the two germline ends. In DNA form, the CDR3 reads TGCGCCAGCAGCCAAGGAGCGACCTACGAGCAGTACTTC. It translates to CASSQGATYEQYF.

DNA of the CDR3: TGCGCCAGCAGTGACCCAATGGACAGGGGGCAAGAAGATACGCAGTATTTT. This translates into CASSDPMDRGQEDTQYF. The rearrangement uses TRBV10-1 and TRBJ2-3; TRBD1 agrees at 11 bases. Germline loops: CDR1 WNHNN, CDR2 SYGVQD (reference sequence). V was pared by 3 bases and J by 5 bases, with 10 bases of the junction left unmatched. The length of the CDR3 is 17 residues.

This sequence joins TRBV16 and TRBJ2-7; D not resolved. The length of the CDR3 is 12 residues. Trimming removed 4 bases at V and 0 bases at J, with 4 bases between. CDR1 is KGHSY and CDR2 is FQNENV in the germline V gene. In DNA form, the CDR3 reads TGTGCCAGCAGCCTATACTCCTACGAGCAGTACTTC. Protein sequence: CASSLYSYEQYF.

The chain uses TRBV11-2 and TRBJ2-2, with D perhaps being TRBD1 or TRBD2 (7 bases each). Trimming took off 2 bases at V and 4 bases at J, with 11 bases between the two ends. CDR3 length: 15 amino acids. Germline lookup yields CDR1 SGHAT and CDR2 FQNNGV. The chain's CDR3 is CASSLQGEGTGELFF. In nucleotides, the CDR3 is TGTGCCAGCAGCTTACAGGGGGAGGGCACCGGGGAGCTGTTTTTT.

This clone is a singleton in its sample. The chain carries TRBV5-4 and TRBJ1-1; D gene unclear. CDR1 and CDR2 (germline): SGHNT, YYREEE (reference sequence). V was cut by 4 bases and J by 3 bases, with 10 bases left in between. The CDR3 consists of 13 residues. The chain's CDR3 is CASSPPGYTEAFF. The CDR3 DNA sequence: TGTGCCAGCAGCCCACCTGGATACACTGAAGCTTTCTTT. Filled out from reference TRBV5-4 and TRBJ1-1, the complete variable domain reads ETGVTQSPTHLIKTRGQQVTLRCSSQSGHNTVSWYQQALGQGPQFIFQYYREEENGRGNFPPRFSGLQFPNYSSELNVNALELDDSALYLCASSPPGYTEAFFGQGTRLTVV.

CDR3 loop: CASSLYGGTYEQYF. In DNA, the CDR3 is TGTGCCAGCAGCTTATACGGCGGGACCTACGAGCAGTACTTC. This chain connects TRBV11-3 to TRBJ2-7; TRBD2 might be the D (6 bases). Germline V gene lookup returns CDR1 SGHNT and CDR2 YENEEA. V dropped 2 bases and J dropped 2 bases, with 10 bases sitting between them. The CDR3 is 14 residues long.

This chain joins TRBV7-8 and TRBJ2-4, with no clear D. CDR1 SGHVS and CDR2 FQNEAQ come from the germline V gene. V was pared by 4 bases and J by 7 bases, with 20 bases between. CDR3 length: 16 amino acids. CDR3 residues: CASSSYWALQENIQYF. As DNA, the CDR3 is TGTGCCAGCAGCTCATATTGGGCACTACAAGAGAACATTCAGTACTTC.

The CDR3 loop reads CASSNGGFDEQYF. For the CDR3, the DNA is TGCGCCAGCTCCAACGGGGGGTTCGACGAGCAGTACTTC. The chain links TRBV10-2 to TRBJ2-7; 7 bases line up with TRBD2. The V segment lost 8 bases and the J segment 5 bases; nucleotides outside the gene matches: 9. CDR3 length: 13 amino acids. CDR1 is WSHSY and CDR2 is SAAADI in the germline V gene.

The CDR3 region has the DNA TGCGCCAGCAGCCAAGAGGGACTGAACACTGAAGCTTTCTTT. This sequence encodes CASSQEGLNTEAFF. The chain employs TRBV4-1 and TRBJ1-1, with D perhaps matching TRBD1 (5 bases). The germline gives CDR1 MGHRA, CDR2 YSYEKL. V gave up 0 bases and J gave up 0 bases, with 5 bases separating them. The CDR3 runs 14 residues.

The chain is built from TRBV5-1 and TRBJ1-4; TRBD1 matches at 10 bases. Germline loops: CDR1 SGHRS, CDR2 YFSETQ. The CDR3 loop spans 14 amino acids. With 3 bases clipped from V and 6 bases from J, the junction kept 2 bases outside the gene matches. The CDR3 region has the DNA TGCGCCAGCAGCTCCGGGACAGGGGATGAAAAACTGTTTTTT. Translation: CASSSGTGDEKLFF. The variable domain in full, completed from reference TRBV5-1 and TRBJ1-4, reads KAGVTQTPRYLIKTRGQQVTLSCSPISGHRSVSWYQQTPGQGLQFLFEYFSETQRNKGNFPGRFSGRQFSNSRSEMNVSTLELGDSALYLCASSSGTGDEKLFFGSGTQLSVL.

The chain combines TRBV5-1 with TRBJ2-7; 13 bases are shared with TRBD2. V dropped 4 bases and J dropped 1; count of bases not matched to a gene: 5. The V gene's germline CDR1 is SGHRS and CDR2 YFSETQ. The CDR3 runs to 16 residues. CDR3 in DNA: TGCGCCAGCAGCACGGGACTAGCGGGGACATCCTACGAGCAGTACTTC. Protein sequence: CASSTGLAGTSYEQYF.

The chain carries TRBV6-5 and TRBJ2-7; weak D call: TRBD1 (5 bases). Trimming stripped 3 bases from V and 8 bases from J, with 14 bases between. Germline V gives CDR1 MNHEY, CDR2 SVGAGI. The CDR3 is 13 amino acids. CDR3 coding DNA: TGTGCCAGCAGTTATGGGGCTGGGTTGCAGCAGTACTTC. Translation: CASSYGAGLQQYF.

The gene calls are TRBV19 and TRBJ2-1; TRBD2 agrees at 9 bases. The CDR3 has 15 residues. Unmatched junction bases numbered 7, after V lost 2 bases and J lost 8 bases. The germline CDR1 and CDR2 sequences are LNHDA and SQIVND (reference sequence). The CDR3 sequence is CASSIIAGARDEQFF. The CDR3 region has the DNA TGTGCCAGTAGTATAATAGCGGGGGCCCGGGATGAGCAGTTCTTC.

The rearrangement joins TRBV11-2 to TRBJ2-7; D is ambiguous. This CDR3 comprises 14 residues. The V end was cut by 2 bases, the J end by 2 bases, with 10 bases between. Germline V gene sequence: CDR1 SGHAT, CDR2 FQNNGV. CDR3 sequence reads: CASSLFPRTYEQYF. The CDR3 nucleotides are TGTGCCAGCAGCTTATTTCCCAGGACCTACGAGCAGTACTTC.

Here the CDR3 reads CASSLGGGLYNEQFF. CDR3 in DNA: TGCGCCAGCAGCTTGGGCGGGGGACTCTACAATGAGCAGTTCTTC. The chain combines TRBV5-1 with TRBJ2-1; 7 nucleotides agree with TRBD2. V trimming: 0 bases; J trimming: 3 bases; junction bases outside the gene matches: 3. The germline V gene has CDR1 SGHRS and CDR2 YFSETQ. This CDR3 is 15 amino acids long.

The rearrangement joins TRBV18 to TRBJ2-1; 7 bases are shared with TRBD2. CDR1 and CDR2 (germline): KGHSH, LQKENI. The CDR3 has 15 amino acids. The trim removed 2 bases at V and 3 bases at J, leaving 4 bases unmatched. Here the CDR3 DNA reads TGTGCCAGCTCACCAGTGGCGGGGGACTACAATGAGCAGTTCTTC. Translating gives CASSPVAGDYNEQFF.

This clone was recorded once. Other DNA sequences within the sample encode an identical CDR3. The chain uses TRBV19 and TRBJ1-1; D may be TRBD1 (5 bases). CDR1 and CDR2 (germline): LNHDA, SQIVND (reference sequence). The V end was cut by 1 base, the J end by 1 base, with 7 bases between. The CDR3 covers 14 residues. The CDR3 loop is CASSIGGPNTEAFF. In nucleotides, the CDR3 is TGTGCCAGTAGTATAGGGGGCCCGAACACTGAAGCTTTCTTT.

The V gene is TRBV6-5, the J gene TRBJ1-2; 10 nucleotides line up with TRBD1. The germline CDR1 and CDR2 sequences are MNHEY and SVGAGI. CDR3 length: 16 amino acids. Trimming removed 0 bases from V and 8 bases from J; junction bases left unmatched: 9. The DNA for the CDR3 is TGTGCCAGCAGTTACTCAATAAGACAGGGGGCACGAGGCTACACCTTC. It codes for CASSYSIRQGARGYTF.

In DNA, the CDR3 is TGTGCCAGCAGTTTGCCGGAGATAAATTCACCCCTCCACTTT. It encodes CASSLPEINSPLHF. This chain uses TRBV28 with TRBJ1-6; no clear D. This CDR3 has 14 amino acids. Looked up from germline, CDR1 is MDHEN and CDR2 is SYDVKM. Trimming took off 3 bases at V and 7 bases at J, with 10 bases between the two ends.

Only one count was recorded for this clone. One end of the junction does not line up with germline, which may come from a read error. The chain employs TRBV7-7 and TRBJ2-5, with TRBD2 matching over 11 bases. The V gene's germline CDR1 is SSHAT and CDR2 FNYEAQ (reference sequence). The CDR3 is made up of 16 amino acids. The CDR3 DNA reads TGTACCAGCAGCCTGACAACTAGCGGGGGTGGAGAGACCCAGTACTTC. It codes for CTSSLTTSGGGETQYF.

This rearrangement joins TRBV14 to TRBJ2-3, with D unclear. Germline V CDR1 and CDR2: SGHDN, FVKESK. The CDR3 contains 14 residues. V lost 1 base, J lost 1 base, and 6 bases lay in between. CDR3 sequence reads: CASSQGPGTDTQYF. The CDR3 coding sequence is TGTGCCAGCAGCCAAGGACCCGGCACAGATACGCAGTATTTT.

This chain joins TRBV6-1 and TRBJ2-7; D not certain. The germline V gene has CDR1 MNHNS and CDR2 SASEGT. The CDR3 extends over 13 amino acids. Trimming cost V 8 bases and J 1 base, with 12 bases left between them. The CDR3: CASQLTPSYEQYF. The DNA of the CDR3 is TGTGCCAGCCAACTGACTCCATCCTACGAGCAGTACTTC.

This clone has a count of ten or more. The chain recombines TRBV5-4 with TRBJ2-4, with 9 bases fitting TRBD1. The CDR3 has 15 amino acids. J was trimmed by 7 bases and V by 1 base; bases with no gene match: 6. Germline V lookup: CDR1 SGHNT, CDR2 YYREEE (reference sequence). Written as DNA, the CDR3 is TGTGCCAGCAGCTTGCAGGGACAGGGCAGTAACATTCAGTACTTC. Its protein is CASSLQGQGSNIQYF. The entire variable domain, with the rest obtained from reference TRBV5-4 and TRBJ2-4, is as follows: ETGVTQSPTHLIKTRGQQVTLRCSSQSGHNTVSWYQQALGQGPQFIFQYYREEENGRGNFPPRFSGLQFPNYSSELNVNALELDDSALYLCASSLQGQGSNIQYFGAGTRLSVL.

The chain employs TRBV27 and TRBJ2-4, with D perhaps assigned TRBD1 or TRBD2 (5 bases each). Germline V gives CDR1 MNHEY, CDR2 SMNVEV (reference sequence). V gave up 5 bases and J gave up 3 bases, with 14 bases separating them. CDR3 size: 15 residues. CDR3 coding DNA: TGTGCCAGCAGTCAGGGCGGTGGGGGCAAAAACATTCAGTACTTC. It translates to CASSQGGGGKNIQYF.

V is TRBV7-4 and J is TRBJ2-5; D is unclear. This CDR3 has 14 amino acids. Looked up from germline, CDR1 is SGHVT and CDR2 is SQSDAQ. Trimming removed 2 bases at V and 2 bases at J, with 9 bases between. CDR3 in amino acids: CASSLIVGQETQYF. CDR3 bases: TGTGCCAGCAGCTTAATCGTGGGACAAGAGACCCAGTACTTC.